These 17 T cell receptor beta chains originate from one sample sequenced in a study of diagnostic markers for celiac disease. From its re-call of the reads, TCRdb lists each CDR3 protein once, without DNA. This sample's table reports just over 7,500 distinct CDR3 sequences. The source material was either unsorted cells or a sorted T cell fraction (not recorded which). The receptor set was obtained from a human donor. This table probably holds off-target reads from a library built for another chain.

The V call is TRBV2, the J call TRBJ1-2. Germline V gene lookup returns CDR1 SNHLY and CDR2 FYNNEI. There are 11 residues in the CDR3. CDR3 loop: CASMGAYGYTF.

This chain uses TRBV20-1 with TRBJ1-1; checking the TCRdb D call of TRBD1 is not possible without DNA. CDR1 is DFQATT, CDR2 SNEGSKA, per germline (reference sequence). CDR3 length: 15 residues. This CDR3 is CSAREVSLGGTEAFF.

This clonotype counts as medium-sized by frequency. The CDR3 sequence: CASRAGTSGGNEQFF. The chain has TRBV19 and TRBJ2-1; TCRdb lists TRBD2, though no DNA is available to test this call. The CDR3 has 15 residues. Germline V gives CDR1 LNHDA, CDR2 SQIVND (reference sequence).

This clonotype shows up as medium-sized by frequency. The V call is TRBV7-9, the J call TRBJ2-1; the D call of TRBD1 rests on TCRdb alone, since no DNA is present to check it. CDR3 length equals 14 residues. Germline CDR1 reads SEHNR; CDR2 reads FQNEAQ (reference sequence). CDR3: CASSWGQGEGEQFF.

This clonotype is called medium-sized (0.01 to 0.1%) based on its frequency. The CDR3 sequence: CASSKPGSGPLIRANVLTF. This chain joins TRBV6-5 and TRBJ2-6; without DNA, the TCRdb call of TRBD1 cannot be checked. The CDR3 runs to 19 residues. Germline CDR1 MNHEY, CDR2 SVGAGI.

This clonotype is identified as medium-sized (0.01 to 0.1%) from frequency. The chain employs TRBV7-9 and TRBJ2-5; TCRdb selects TRBD2, and the lack of DNA leaves this call unchecked. The germline V gene has CDR1 SEHNR and CDR2 FQNEAQ (reference sequence). The CDR3 sequence is 14 residues long. The CDR3 here is CASSWGTSVETQYF.

J is TRBJ2-5 and V is TRBV5-1; the TCRdb call, TRBD1, lacks DNA for checking. The CDR3 sequence is 13 residues long. The V gene's germline CDR1 is SGHRS and CDR2 YFSETQ. The CDR3 region is CASRTASNWAQYF.

By frequency, this clonotype registers medium-sized. This chain connects TRBV19 to TRBJ2-1; TCRdb's D call, TRBD1, is unchecked because there is no DNA. CDR1 is LNHDA and CDR2 is SQIVND in the germline V gene (reference sequence). The CDR3 has 14 amino acids. CDR3 sequence reads: CATDTRPPGNEQFF.

The chain is built from TRBV2 and TRBJ2-7; TCRdb indicates TRBD1, and absent DNA this call remains unverified. Germline CDR1 reads SNHLY; CDR2 reads FYNNEI. The CDR3 loop spans 14 amino acids. The CDR3 sequence is CASRGGITAYEQYF.

The rearrangement joins TRBV9 to TRBJ1-1. The germline gives CDR1 SGDLS, CDR2 YYNGEE. The CDR3 runs 16 residues. The CDR3 protein is CASSADSDGSNTEAFF.

The chain uses TRBV30 and TRBJ2-5. This CDR3 comprises 11 residues. Looked up from germline, CDR1 is GTSNPN and CDR2 is SVGIG (reference sequence). This chain's CDR3 is CAWNSMETQYF.

V usage is TRBV18 and J usage is TRBJ2-4. CDR1 KGHSH and CDR2 LQKENI come from the germline V gene. The CDR3 has 15 amino acids. The CDR3 loop is CASSPSGLAKNIQYF.

V and J are TRBV29-1 and TRBJ2-7. Per the germline V gene, CDR1 is SQVTM and CDR2 is ANQGSEA. The CDR3 is made up of 12 amino acids. CDR3 in amino acids: CSVEHSPYEQYF.

J is TRBJ1-1 and V is TRBV20-1; as DNA is missing, the TRBD1 call by TCRdb cannot be tested. The CDR3 totals 13 residues. Germline CDR1 reads DFQATT; CDR2 reads SNEGSKA (reference sequence). CDR3 loop: CSASQTENTEAFF.

The chain recombines TRBV7-2 with TRBJ2-3; TCRdb outputs TRBD1, but without DNA this stays unchecked. CDR1 and CDR2 from the germline V gene are SGHTA and FQGNSA. The CDR3 spans 15 residues. CDR3: CASLTQGLSTDTQYF.

The rearrangement uses TRBV7-9 and TRBJ2-5; TCRdb names TRBD1, which stays unverified in the absence of DNA. CDR1 and CDR2 (germline): SEHNR, FQNEAQ (reference sequence). CDR3 length equals 13 residues. The CDR3 reads CASTTPGRETQYF.

Judged by frequency, this clonotype is medium-sized. The chain uses TRBV5-1 and TRBJ1-5. Germline loops: CDR1 SGHRS, CDR2 YFSETQ. CDR3 length: 15 residues. CDR3 loop: CASSLGSSPSQPQHF.